Reported below is one T cell receptor (beta chain). 13 Jbeta primers and 60 Vbeta primers were used for the PCR. Generated by immunoSEQ multiplex PCR, the TCRdb table keeps only in-frame clones and is missing some. The sample yields around 200,000 clones, around 76% seen once. Healthy bone marrow donors made up the donor group. This record comes from a study of cytomegalovirus exposure and HLA in healthy donors. With 8 bases removed from V and 5 bases from J, the gap between germline ends came to 19 bases. Germline lookup yields CDR1 MDHEN and CDR2 SYDVKM. The CDR3 runs 15 residues. The sequence derives from a man younger than 40 in good health and CMV-seronegative. The material sequenced was PBMCs. This chain joins TRBV28 and TRBJ2-1; D gene unclear. CDR3 DNA: TGTGCCAGCCTACCATCGGAAATTGGAGACAATGAGCAGTTCTTC. Encoded protein: CASLPSEIGDNEQFF.